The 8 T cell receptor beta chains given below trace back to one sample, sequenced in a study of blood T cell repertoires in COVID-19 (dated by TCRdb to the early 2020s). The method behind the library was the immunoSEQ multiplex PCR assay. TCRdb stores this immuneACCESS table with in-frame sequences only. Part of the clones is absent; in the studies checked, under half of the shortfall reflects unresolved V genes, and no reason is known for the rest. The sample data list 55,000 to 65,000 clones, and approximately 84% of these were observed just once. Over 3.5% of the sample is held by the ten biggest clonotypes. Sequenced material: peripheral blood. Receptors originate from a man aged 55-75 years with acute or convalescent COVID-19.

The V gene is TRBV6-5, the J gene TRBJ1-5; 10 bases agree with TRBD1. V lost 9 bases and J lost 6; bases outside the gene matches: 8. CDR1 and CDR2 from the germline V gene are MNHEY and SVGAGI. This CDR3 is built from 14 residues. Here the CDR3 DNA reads TGTGCCAGTAGACAGGGGGCAGGGGGTCAGCCCCAGCATTTT. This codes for CASRQGAGGQPQHF.

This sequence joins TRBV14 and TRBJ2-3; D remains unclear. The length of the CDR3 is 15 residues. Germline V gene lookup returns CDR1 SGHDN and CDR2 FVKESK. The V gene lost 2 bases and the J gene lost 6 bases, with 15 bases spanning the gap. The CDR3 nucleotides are TGTGCCAGCAGCCAACTCGTTTTCTCCTCCGATACGCAGTATTTT. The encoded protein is CASSQLVFSSDTQYF.

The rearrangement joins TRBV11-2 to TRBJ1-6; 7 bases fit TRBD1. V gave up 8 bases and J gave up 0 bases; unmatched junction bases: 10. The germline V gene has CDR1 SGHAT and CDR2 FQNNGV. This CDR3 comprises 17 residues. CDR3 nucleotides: TGTGCCAGCGCCAAAACGACAGGGAACTCCTATAATTCACCCCTCCACTTT. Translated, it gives CASAKTTGNSYNSPLHF.

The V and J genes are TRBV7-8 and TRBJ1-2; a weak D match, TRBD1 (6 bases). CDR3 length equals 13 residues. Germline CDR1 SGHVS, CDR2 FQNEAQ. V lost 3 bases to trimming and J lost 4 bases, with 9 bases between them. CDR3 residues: CASSLTGSYGYTF. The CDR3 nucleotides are TGTGCCAGCAGCTTGACAGGATCCTATGGCTACACCTTC.

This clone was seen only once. The CDR3 DNA is TGTGCCAGCAGCTCCACCGGGACAGGTATTCCAAAACTGTTTTTT. Its translation: CASSSTGTGIPKLFF. The chain carries TRBV11-2 and TRBJ1-4, with 8 positions matching TRBD1. The V segment lost 4 bases and the J segment 10 bases; nucleotides outside the gene matches: 11. The CDR3 covers 15 residues. CDR1 SGHAT and CDR2 FQNNGV come from the germline V gene.

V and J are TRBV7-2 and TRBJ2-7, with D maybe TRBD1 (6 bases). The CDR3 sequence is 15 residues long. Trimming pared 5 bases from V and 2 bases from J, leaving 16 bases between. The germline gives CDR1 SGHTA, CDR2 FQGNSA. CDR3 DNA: TGTGCCAGCAGCCCAGAAGTGGGACACCCCTACGAGCAGTACTTC. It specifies CASSPEVGHPYEQYF. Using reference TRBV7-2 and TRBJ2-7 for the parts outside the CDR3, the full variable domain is GAGVSQSPSNKVTEKGKDVELRCDPISGHTALYWYRQSLGQGLEFLIYFQGNSAPDKSGLPSDRFSAERTGGSVSTLTIQRTQQEDSAVYLCASSPEVGHPYEQYFGPGTRLTVT.

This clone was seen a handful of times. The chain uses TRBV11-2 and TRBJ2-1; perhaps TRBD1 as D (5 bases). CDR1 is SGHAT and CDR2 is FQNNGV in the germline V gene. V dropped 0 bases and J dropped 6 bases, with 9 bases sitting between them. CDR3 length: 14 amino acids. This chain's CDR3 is CASSLDRVGNEQFF. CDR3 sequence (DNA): TGTGCCAGCAGCTTAGACAGGGTAGGCAATGAGCAGTTCTTC.

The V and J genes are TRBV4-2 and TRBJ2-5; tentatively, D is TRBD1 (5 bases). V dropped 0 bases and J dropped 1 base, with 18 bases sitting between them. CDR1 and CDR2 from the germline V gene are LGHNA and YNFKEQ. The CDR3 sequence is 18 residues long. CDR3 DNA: TGTGCCAGCAGCCAAGATCCTCAGGGTGGGCTTATCCAAGAGACCCAGTACTTC. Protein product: CASSQDPQGGLIQETQYF.